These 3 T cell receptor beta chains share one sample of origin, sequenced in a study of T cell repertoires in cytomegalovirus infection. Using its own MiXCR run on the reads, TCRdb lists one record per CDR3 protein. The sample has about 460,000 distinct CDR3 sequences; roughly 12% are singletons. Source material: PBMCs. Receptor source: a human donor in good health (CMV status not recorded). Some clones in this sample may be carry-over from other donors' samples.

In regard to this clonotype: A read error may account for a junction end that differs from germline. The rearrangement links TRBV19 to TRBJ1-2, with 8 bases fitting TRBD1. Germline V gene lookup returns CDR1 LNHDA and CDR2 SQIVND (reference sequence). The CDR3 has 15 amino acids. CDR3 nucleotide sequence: TGTGCCAATAGTCCCCAGACAGGGGCCGGCTATGGCTACACCTTC. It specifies CANSPQTGAGYGYTF.

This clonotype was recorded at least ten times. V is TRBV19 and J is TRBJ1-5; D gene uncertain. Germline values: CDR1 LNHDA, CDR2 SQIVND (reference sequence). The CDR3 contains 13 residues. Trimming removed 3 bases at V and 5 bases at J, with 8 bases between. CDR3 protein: CASSMGRDQPQHF. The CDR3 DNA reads TGTGCCAGTAGTATGGGTAGGGATCAGCCCCAGCATTTT.

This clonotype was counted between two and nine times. CDR3 sequence: CASIWGPGNTIYF. The CDR3 region has the DNA TGTGCCAGTATCTGGGGGCCTGGAAACACCATATATTTT. The genes are TRBV19 and TRBJ1-3, with a weak D call TRBD1 (6 bases). From germline, CDR1 is LNHDA and CDR2 SQIVND (reference sequence). The CDR3 has 13 residues. The V end lost 7 bases, the J end lost 2 bases, and 9 bases lay between the germline ends.